These 30 T cell receptor beta chains were sequenced from one sample in a study of T cell responses to AZD1222 COVID-19 vaccine. Method: immunoSEQ multiplex PCR; TCRdb's copy keeps in-frame clones and lacks some. The repertoire consists of tens of thousands of clones, with over 85% occurring once and the leading ten covering about 2.8%. The source was peripheral blood, collected on day 0 of MenACWY control vaccination. The receptors shown here come from an adult in good health.

The genes are TRBV18 and TRBJ1-2; D is perhaps TRBD1 (5 bases). The CDR3 covers 14 residues. Germline CDR1 reads KGHSH; CDR2 reads LQKENI. The V and J ends lost 3 bases and 3 bases respectively, with 11 bases between them. CDR3 bases: TGTGCCAGCTCACCCGGCCGGGGCCACTATGGCTACACCTTC. This translates into CASSPGRGHYGYTF.

The chain links TRBV3-1 (or the pseudogene TRBV3-2) to TRBJ2-1, with TRBD2 matching 11 bases. The V gene end was trimmed by 5 bases and the J gene end by 2 bases; junction bases not matched to a gene: 5. This CDR3 region has 16 residues. In germline, CDR1 is LGHDT, CDR2 YNNKEL (reference sequence). DNA for the CDR3: TGTGCCAGCAGCTTTAGCGGGGGGGCTGCCTACAATGAGCAGTTCTTC. Protein product: CASSFSGGAAYNEQFF.

This clone was counted a few times. V is TRBV27 and J is TRBJ2-7; D may be TRBD1 (5 bases). CDR1 is MNHEY and CDR2 is SMNVEV in the germline V gene (reference sequence). The CDR3 contains 17 residues. The V end lost 3 bases, the J end lost 1 base, and 19 bases lay between the germline ends. In nucleotides, the CDR3 is TGTGCCAGCAGTTTCCAGGACAATCGTTTTGGATCCTACGAGCAGTACTTC. Translated, it gives CASSFQDNRFGSYEQYF.

V is TRBV30 and J is TRBJ2-4; D might be TRBD1 or TRBD2, each matching 5 bases. Germline V gene data show CDR1 as GTSNPN and CDR2 as SVGIG (reference sequence). V was cut by 3 bases and J by 8 bases, with 11 bases left in between. This CDR3 has 12 residues. The CDR3 region is CAWRGDGDIQYF. CDR3 nucleotide sequence: TGTGCCTGGAGGGGGGACGGAGACATTCAGTACTTC.

The gene calls are TRBV7-2 and TRBJ2-2; D may be TRBD1 or TRBD2 (5 bases each). Germline V gene sequence: CDR1 SGHTA, CDR2 FQGNSA. The ends were cut back, 1 base at V and 5 bases at J, with 20 bases in the middle. There are 18 residues in the CDR3. The CDR3 DNA follows: TGTGCCAGCAGCTTAGTTCCGCAGTCGAAGTGGGGGACCGGGGAGCTGTTTTTT. This sequence encodes CASSLVPQSKWGTGELFF.

The CDR3 reads CASSQDIGTGGYEQYF. As DNA, the CDR3 is TGCGCCAGCAGCCAAGATATAGGGACAGGGGGCTACGAGCAGTACTTC. V usage is TRBV4-3 and J usage is TRBJ2-7; 11 bases are a match to TRBD1. This CDR3 comprises 16 residues. The trim removed 0 bases at V and 3 bases at J, leaving 4 bases unmatched. CDR1 is LGHNA and CDR2 is YSLEER in the germline V gene.

This chain uses TRBV5-1 with TRBJ1-2; D might be TRBD1 (5 bases). V lost 2 bases to trimming and J lost 4 bases, with 15 bases between them. CDR3 length: 15 residues. Looked up from germline, CDR1 is SGHRS and CDR2 is YFSETQ. In DNA, the CDR3 is TGCGCCAGCAGCTTCACCACGACCGACAGCTATGGCTACACCTTC. Translating it yields CASSFTTTDSYGYTF.

V and J are TRBV10-3 and TRBJ2-7; D unresolved. V shed 4 bases and J shed 5 bases, with 9 bases lying between them. There are 12 residues in the CDR3. Germline CDR1 and CDR2: ENHRY and SYGVKD. The CDR3 sequence: CAISAGSNEQYF. In nucleotides, the CDR3 is TGTGCCATCAGTGCCGGGTCTAACGAGCAGTACTTC.

The V and J genes are TRBV11-3 and TRBJ1-2, with 7 bases aligning to TRBD1. Germline values: CDR1 SGHNT, CDR2 YENEEA. This CDR3 is 14 amino acids long. The V gene end was trimmed by 6 bases and the J gene end by 8 bases; junction bases not matched to a gene: 12. The CDR3 bases are TGTGCCAGCAGTCTCCCCCGGGACAGTGGAGGCTACACCTTC. This encodes CASSLPRDSGGYTF.

J is TRBJ2-2 and V is TRBV29-1; D is tentatively TRBD1 or TRBD2 (5 bases each). There are 16 residues in the CDR3. CDR1 is SQVTM and CDR2 is ANQGSEA in the germline V gene. Trimming cost V 0 bases and J 3 bases, with 14 bases left between them. The CDR3 nucleotides are TGCAGCGTTGAAGATCTGGGAGTGGGGGACACCGGGGAGCTGTTTTTT. Its protein is CSVEDLGVGDTGELFF.

The CDR3 is CASSYPFLAGALSETQYF. CDR3 bases: TGTGCCAGCAGTTACCCCTTTCTAGCGGGGGCCCTGTCGGAGACCCAGTACTTC. The chain joins TRBV6-2 or TRBV6-3 to TRBJ2-5; 10 bases agree with TRBD2. Germline CDR1 MNHEY, CDR2 SVGEGT. CDR3 size: 18 residues. Unmatched junction bases numbered 14, after V lost 2 bases and J lost 5 bases.

This chain connects TRBV14 to TRBJ1-1; unclear D gene. The V and J ends lost 2 bases and 0 bases respectively, with 10 bases between them. Germline CDR1 SGHDN, CDR2 FVKESK. This CDR3 region has 15 residues. The CDR3 DNA follows: TGTGCCAGCAGCCAATTTGCGGGATTGAACACTGAAGCTTTCTTT. Its translation: CASSQFAGLNTEAFF.

The CDR3 nucleotides are TGTGCCAGCAGCTTAGAGGGCCTAGCGGGGGGGCCTAGGCACACGAATGAGCAGTTCTTC. This codes for CASSLEGLAGGPRHTNEQFF. The J gene is TRBJ2-1, the V gene TRBV11-3; the match to TRBD2 covers 12 bases. J was trimmed by 7 bases and V by 0 bases; bases with no gene match: 16. The CDR3 contains 20 residues. Germline CDR1 is SGHNT and CDR2 is YENEEA.

The V and J genes are TRBV19 and TRBJ1-2; TRBD1 aligns across 9 bases. V dropped 6 bases and J dropped 3; count of bases not matched to a gene: 2. This CDR3 region has 13 residues. Germline V gene lookup returns CDR1 LNHDA and CDR2 SQIVND (reference sequence). The CDR3 is CASRWTGDYGYTF. The DNA of the CDR3 is TGTGCCAGTAGGTGGACAGGGGACTATGGCTACACCTTC.

This rearrangement joins TRBV4-2 to TRBJ1-5, with a possible D match to TRBD1 (5 bases). The germline CDR1 and CDR2 sequences are LGHNA and YNFKEQ. The CDR3 sequence is 14 residues long. The V and J ends lost 1 base and 7 bases respectively, with 11 bases between them. CDR3 nucleotide sequence: TGTGCCAGCAGCCAAGCGGGGGGAAGGCAGCCCCAGCATTTT. It specifies CASSQAGGRQPQHF.

The chain is built from TRBV6-1 and TRBJ1-2; no firm D call. CDR1 and CDR2 (germline): MNHNS, SASEGT. Trimming pared 0 bases from V and 7 bases from J, leaving 12 bases between. CDR3 size: 14 residues. CDR3 region: CASSEARARAGYTF. The CDR3 nucleotides are TGTGCCAGCAGTGAAGCAAGGGCTAGGGCTGGCTACACCTTC.

CDR3 nucleotide sequence: TGTGCCAGCAGCGTAGGAAACTTACACACTGAAGCTTTCTTT. Translation: CASSVGNLHTEAFF. The rearrangement links TRBV9 to TRBJ1-1; no clear D. The germline CDR1 and CDR2 sequences are SGDLS and YYNGEE. This CDR3 comprises 14 residues. V lost 0 bases and J 3 bases, leaving 9 bases between the germline ends.

Only one count was recorded for this clone. The chain recombines TRBV12-3 or TRBV12-4 with TRBJ2-1, with D perhaps TRBD2 (6 bases). The CDR3 totals 13 residues. V lost 6 bases to trimming and J lost 6 bases, with 12 bases between them. CDR3 protein: CASRSGVGNEQFF. DNA of the CDR3: TGTGCCAGCAGATCGGGAGTGGGCAATGAGCAGTTCTTC.

The chain has TRBV10-3 and TRBJ1-1; D gene uncertain. The CDR3 loop spans 15 amino acids. V lost 0 bases to trimming and J lost 1 base, with 9 bases between them. Looked up from germline, CDR1 is ENHRY and CDR2 is SYGVKD. CDR3 nucleotides: TGTGCCATCAGTGAGTCCTTGTCCCGGAACACTGAAGCTTTCTTT. Translation: CAISESLSRNTEAFF.

The rearrangement links TRBV3-1 (or the pseudogene TRBV3-2) to TRBJ1-6; 11 bases are shared with TRBD1. Germline-derived CDR1 and CDR2 are LGHDT and YNNKEL (reference sequence). Trimming cost V 4 bases and J 6 bases; bases outside gene matches: 2. The CDR3 spans 15 residues. CDR3 amino acids: CASSPGQGANSPLHF. In DNA form, the CDR3 reads TGTGCCAGCAGCCCCGGACAGGGGGCTAATTCACCCCTCCACTTT.

The gene calls are TRBV6-5 and TRBJ2-1; no firm D call. V lost 0 bases and J lost 6, with 15 bases in between. CDR1 is MNHEY, CDR2 SVGAGI, per germline. CDR3 length: 16 residues. CDR3 in amino acids: CASSYSRNSPGNEQFF. The DNA of the CDR3 is TGTGCCAGCAGTTACTCGAGGAACTCTCCGGGCAATGAGCAGTTCTTC.

Here the CDR3 reads CASSLGGTYGYTF. As DNA, the CDR3 is TGTGCCAGCAGCTTGGGAGGGACCTATGGCTACACCTTC. This chain uses TRBV5-4 with TRBJ1-2; D is perhaps TRBD1 (5 bases). Germline lookup yields CDR1 SGHNT and CDR2 YYREEE (reference sequence). Trimming stripped 0 bases from V and 4 bases from J, with 7 bases between. CDR3 length: 13 residues.

J is TRBJ1-3 and V is TRBV5-5; D perhaps matches TRBD1 (5 bases). Per germline, CDR1 SGHKS and CDR2 YYEKEE (reference sequence). The CDR3 is 17 residues long. Trimming stripped 2 bases from V and 0 bases from J, with 15 bases between. CDR3 DNA: TGTGCCAGCAGCTTATCATCGGGGCTTAGCTCTGGAAACACCATATATTTT. Residues: CASSLSSGLSSGNTIYF.

This clone was found a few times. This chain links TRBV7-9 with TRBJ1-6; D may be TRBD1 (6 bases). The germline V gene encodes CDR1 SEHNR and CDR2 FQNEAQ (reference sequence). V lost 3 bases to trimming and J lost 9 bases, with 9 bases between them. CDR3 length: 13 residues. In DNA, the CDR3 is TGTGCCAGCAGCTTGGACAGTCCTTCACCCCTCCACTTT. Its translation is CASSLDSPSPLHF.

The J gene is TRBJ2-2, the V gene TRBV7-2, with 9 bases identical to TRBD2. V dropped 7 bases and J dropped 4; count of bases not matched to a gene: 10. The CDR3 runs 16 residues. Looked up from germline, CDR1 is SGHTA and CDR2 is FQGNSA. The CDR3 nucleotides are TGTGCCAGCACCCCCCAGCGGGGGGTTGGCACCGGGGAGCTGTTTTTT. Protein: CASTPQRGVGTGELFF.

V and J are TRBV12-5 and TRBJ2-1, with TRBD1 matching 8 bases. V trimming: 5 bases; J trimming: 3 bases; junction bases outside the gene matches: 3. The CDR3 is 14 amino acids. Germline CDR1 and CDR2: LGHNT and FRNRAP. CDR3 amino acids: CASGPGQDYNEQFF. The CDR3 nucleotides are TGTGCTAGTGGTCCGGGACAGGACTACAATGAGCAGTTCTTC.

The V call is TRBV9, the J call TRBJ1-1, with D maybe TRBD1 (6 bases). Germline CDR1 SGDLS, CDR2 YYNGEE. The CDR3 is 15 residues long. V lost 4 bases and J 4 bases, leaving 17 bases between the germline ends. This CDR3 is CASSPRNRESTEAFF. DNA of the CDR3: TGTGCCAGCAGCCCCCGAAACAGGGAATCCACTGAAGCTTTCTTT.

The rearrangement joins TRBV7-3 to TRBJ2-7; D is perhaps TRBD2 (5 bases). Germline V lookup: CDR1 SGHTA, CDR2 FQGTGA. The CDR3 is 14 amino acids. V shed 0 bases and J shed 2 bases, with 8 bases lying between them. The CDR3 DNA sequence: TGTGCCAGCAGCTTAACGTGGACTGCCTACGAGCAGTACTTC. Protein: CASSLTWTAYEQYF.

This clone was counted only a few times. The chain links TRBV5-5 to TRBJ2-2; tentative D call: TRBD2 (5 bases). Trimming cost V 2 bases and J 0 bases, with 11 bases left between them. CDR1 SGHKS and CDR2 YYEKEE come from the germline V gene (reference sequence). The CDR3 runs to 16 residues. This CDR3 is CASSLGPAANTGELFF. CDR3 sequence (DNA): TGTGCCAGCAGCTTAGGTCCAGCGGCGAACACCGGGGAGCTGTTTTTT.

The chain employs TRBV5-1 and TRBJ2-5; 14 positions agree with TRBD2. The CDR3 extends over 16 amino acids. CDR1 is SGHRS and CDR2 is YFSETQ in the germline V gene. The junction had 2 bases not matched to a gene; V was cut back by 2 bases and J by 2 bases. The CDR3 loop is CASSLGTSGGQETQYF. DNA for the CDR3: TGCGCCAGCAGCTTAGGGACTAGCGGGGGTCAAGAGACCCAGTACTTC. The full variable domain, in which reference TRBV5-1 and TRBJ2-5 provide the parts outside the CDR3, is KAGVTQTPRYLIKTRGQQVTLSCSPISGHRSVSWYQQTPGQGLQFLFEYFSETQRNKGNFPGRFSGRQFSNSRSEMNVSTLELGDSALYLCASSLGTSGGQETQYFGPGTRLLVL.